This T cell receptor beta chain stems from a study of blood T cell repertoires in COVID-19 (dated by TCRdb to the early 2020s). Concerning the study at large: The collaborator samples originated in the United States, Italy and Spain and spanned the acute and convalescent phases of COVID-19. The prospective study material was composed of cDNA or gDNA derived from T cells, B-cell-depleted T cells, or PBMCs. The dataset comprised deeply sampled blood TCRbeta repertoires from subjects exposed to, actively infected with, or recovered from COVID-19. A freely available public database, intended as a resource for researchers studying the immune response to SARS-CoV-2, is where the repertoires were released. The samples were drawn from the first 160 participants of the ongoing ImmuneRACE study and from 950 to 1,500 subjects provided by 6 global collaborators. Nearly every sample came with metadata listing a de-identified subject ID, COVID-19 status, age in years and sex. Where available, HLA class I and class II types were taken from metadata supplied by the sample provider and were not determined by assay-based typing. On the study overall, not on this receptor specifically: The amount of clinical and demographic metadata varied by source and participant and was provided uncurated.

Details on this clone: This receptor's antigen is unknown. Base qualities are missing; no much larger clone stands one base away.

In the germline V gene (reference sequence), CDR1 corresponds to SGHNT and CDR2 to YYREEE. The V end gives up 4 bases and the J end 3 bases, leaving 11 bases in the junction not matched to a gene. The CDR3 runs 17 residues from the cysteine to the phenylalanine. The DNA shown is the 51-base CDR3, in frame from base 1. The immunoSEQ Assay, a bias-controlled multiplex PCR, was used to amplify TCRbeta CDR3 regions from genomic DNA. The original methods were these. Within the assay, amplification of reference gene primers was used to estimate how many nucleated cells each sample contained. To quantify the absolute abundance of each unique TCRbeta CDR3 rearrangement, sequence reads were collapsed and filtered. For each sample, productive Simpson clonality was calculated by taking the square root of Simpson's diversity index across productive rearrangements. TCRdb took over this immuneACCESS table, retaining in-frame rearrangements with V and J assigned. Such tables are incomplete; in checked studies, under half of the missing clones stem from an unresolved V gene, and the remainder is unexplained. The V and J calls and clone size are taken from that table; D and trimming were inferred from the DNA. Present in this sample are 200,000 to 250,000 clones, around 80% of which were seen just once. The top ten hold roughly 1.3% of the sample.

In Seattle, one collaborating source enrolled patients while the infection was active and tracked those patients longitudinally over the course of disease. Whole blood was collected in K2EDTA tubes by collaborating institutions according to the institutions' own protocols. For TCRbeta analysis, collaborators shipped samples in one of three forms: frozen whole blood, isolated PBMCs, or DNA extracted from either of those sample types. This receptor was identified in a woman in her 30s with COVID-19, enrolled during active disease. The rearranged segments are TRBV5-4 and TRBJ2-3; the central 10 bases match TRBD2. Sequenced sample: peripheral blood. The nucleotide sequence is given as TGTGCCAGCAGCCCCGTCCTAGCGGGAGCGGGGACAGATACGCAGTATTTT. Translated, this gives CASSPVLAGAGTDTQYF. The variable domain in full, with residues beyond the CDR3 obtained from the reference TRBV5-4 and TRBJ2-3 genes, is ETGVTQSPTHLIKTRGQQVTLRCSSQSGHNTVSWYQQALGQGPQFIFQYYREEENGRGNFPPRFSGLQFPNYSSELNVNALELDDSALYLCASSPVLAGAGTDTQYFGPGTRLTVL.